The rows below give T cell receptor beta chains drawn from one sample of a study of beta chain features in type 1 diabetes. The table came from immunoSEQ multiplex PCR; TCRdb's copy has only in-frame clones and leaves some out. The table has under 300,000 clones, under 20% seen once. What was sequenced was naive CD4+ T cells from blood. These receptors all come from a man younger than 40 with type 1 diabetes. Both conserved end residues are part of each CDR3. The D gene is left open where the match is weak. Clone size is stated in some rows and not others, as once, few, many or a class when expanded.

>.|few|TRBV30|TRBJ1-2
CAWTLNYGYTF
TGTGCCTGGACTTTAAACTATGGCTACACCTTC
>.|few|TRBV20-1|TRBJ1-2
CSAEGNYGYTF
TGCAGTGCAGAGGGAAACTATGGCTACACCTTC
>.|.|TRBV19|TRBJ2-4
CASSLFGLQYF
TGTGCCAGTAGTTTGTTCGGTCTTCAGTACTTC
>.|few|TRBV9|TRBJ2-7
CASSVGIDSRGNYEQYF
TGTGCCAGCAGCGTAGGTATTGATAGCAGGGGTAATTACGAGCAGTACTTC
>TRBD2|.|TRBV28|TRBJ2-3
CASIRGLAGDTQYF
TGTGCCAGCATTCGGGGACTAGCGGGAGATACGCAGTATTTT
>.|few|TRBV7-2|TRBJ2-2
CASSLAQISGELFF
TGTGCCAGCAGCTTAGCACAGATATCCGGGGAGCTGTTTTTT
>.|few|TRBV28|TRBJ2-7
CAARATYEQYF
TGTGCCGCCAGGGCTACCTACGAGCAGTACTTC
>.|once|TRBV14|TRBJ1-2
CASSQATLDYGYTF
TGTGCCAGCAGCCAAGCGACTTTGGACTATGGCTACACCTTC
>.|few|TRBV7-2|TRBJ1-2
CASSLGRDGYTF
TGTGCCAGCAGCTTGGGCAGGGATGGCTACACCTTC
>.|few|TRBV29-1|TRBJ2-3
CSVGSEVTDTQYF
TGCAGCGTTGGGTCCGAAGTCACAGATACGCAGTATTTT
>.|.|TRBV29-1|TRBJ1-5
CSVADTWNQPQHF
TGCAGCGTTGCGGACACATGGAATCAGCCCCAGCATTTT
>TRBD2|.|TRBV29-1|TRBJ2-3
CSVQAGADTQYF
TGCAGCGTTCAAGCGGGAGCAGATACGCAGTATTTT
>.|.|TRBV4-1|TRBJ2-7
CASSPETAARSYEQYF
TGCGCCAGCAGCCCCGAGACGGCAGCTCGGAGCTACGAGCAGTACTTC
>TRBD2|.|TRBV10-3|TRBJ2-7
CAIRGTSGSYEQYF
TGTGCCATCAGGGGGACTAGCGGCTCCTACGAGCAGTACTTC
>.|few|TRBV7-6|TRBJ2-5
CASSLTAQETQYF
TGTGCCAGCAGCTTGACTGCCCAAGAGACCCAGTACTTC